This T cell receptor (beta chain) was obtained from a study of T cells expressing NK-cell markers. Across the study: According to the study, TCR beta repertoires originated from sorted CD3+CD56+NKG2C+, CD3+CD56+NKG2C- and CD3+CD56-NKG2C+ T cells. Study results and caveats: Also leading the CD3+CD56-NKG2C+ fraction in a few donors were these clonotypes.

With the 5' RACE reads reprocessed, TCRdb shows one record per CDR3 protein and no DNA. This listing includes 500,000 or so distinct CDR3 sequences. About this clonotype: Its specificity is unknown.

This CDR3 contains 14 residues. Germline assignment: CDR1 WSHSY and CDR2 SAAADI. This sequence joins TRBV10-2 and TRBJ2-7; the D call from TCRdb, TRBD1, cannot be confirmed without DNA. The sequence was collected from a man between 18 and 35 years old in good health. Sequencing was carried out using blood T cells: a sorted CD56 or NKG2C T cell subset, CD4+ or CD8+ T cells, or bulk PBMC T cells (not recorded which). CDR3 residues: CASSEGRGHDEQYF.